These 13 T cell receptor beta chains came from one sample sequenced in a study of blood T cell repertoires in COVID-19 (dated by TCRdb to 2018 to 2021). The library was produced with the immunoSEQ multiplex PCR assay. This immuneACCESS table, as held by TCRdb, lists in-frame sequences with V and J called but not all clones. Of the missing ones, under half trace to an unresolved V gene in checked studies; the others have no known cause. The sample profile shows roughly 230,000 clones; around four fifths of them were found once. Jointly, the top ten make up roughly 9.4% of the sample. Source material: peripheral blood. The origin of the receptors is a man between 35 and 55 years old with active or convalescent COVID-19.

This clone was picked up a small number of times. This chain links TRBV25-1 with TRBJ2-7; 9 bases are shared with TRBD1. Germline values: CDR1 MGHDK, CDR2 SYGVNS. This CDR3 is 14 amino acids long. Trimming removed 3 bases from V and 3 bases from J; junction bases left unmatched: 3. The CDR3 DNA reads as TGTGCCAGCAGTGAGGGGACAGGGAACTACGAGCAGTACTTC. Protein product: CASSEGTGNYEQYF.

This clone showed up just once. The gene calls are TRBV6-1 and TRBJ2-5; TRBD2 matches 9 bases. Germline V gene data show CDR1 as MNHNS and CDR2 as SASEGT. The CDR3 covers 16 residues. V was clipped by 1 base and J by 6 bases; unmatched bases: 9. The CDR3 DNA reads TGTGCCAGCAGTGAAGGGCTCGATAGCGGGAGTCAGACCCAGTACTTC. It encodes CASSEGLDSGSQTQYF.

The gene calls are TRBV3-1 (or the pseudogene TRBV3-2) and TRBJ1-1, with D possibly TRBD1 on 5 matching bases. Trimming removed 6 bases at V and 4 bases at J, with 12 bases between. Germline CDR1 LGHDT, CDR2 YNNKEL (reference sequence). This CDR3 contains 13 residues. The DNA of the CDR3 is TGTGCCAGCAGTCCGGACAAAAGCACTGAAGCTTTCTTT. It specifies CASSPDKSTEAFF.

The chain employs TRBV7-9 and TRBJ2-5; 9 bases match TRBD2. The CDR3 contains 18 residues. The germline CDR1 and CDR2 sequences are SEHNR and FQNEAQ (reference sequence). The trim removed 2 bases at V and 5 bases at J, leaving 15 bases unmatched. In DNA form, the CDR3 reads TGTGCCAGCAGCTTATTAGAGAGCGGGAGGATCTCTGGGGAGACCCAGTACTTC. Translation: CASSLLESGRISGETQYF.

This clone was counted only a few times. This chain's CDR3 is CATSDTGTGSPLHF. In DNA, the CDR3 is TGTGCCACCAGTGATACCGGGACAGGCTCACCCCTCCACTTT. The rearrangement uses TRBV24-1 and TRBJ1-6; the match to TRBD1 covers 8 bases. Germline V lookup: CDR1 KGHDR, CDR2 SFDVKD. The CDR3 contains 14 residues. After removal of 3 bases from V and 10 bases from J, the junction contained 4 bases not matched to a gene.

The chain couples TRBV6-1 to TRBJ1-2; TRBD1 aligns across 9 bases. The CDR3 extends over 15 amino acids. Losses at the gene ends were 5 bases for V and 3 bases for J; bases not matched to a gene: 7. The V gene's germline CDR1 is MNHNS and CDR2 SASEGT. The CDR3 DNA reads as TGTGCCAGCAGTTCCCAACAGGGGGCTGACTATGGCTACACCTTC. It yields the protein CASSSQQGADYGYTF.

The chain carries TRBV6-5 and TRBJ1-5; TRBD1 matches 8 bases. The ends lost 6 bases at V and 4 bases at J; junction bases unmatched: 2. CDR3 length: 13 amino acids. Germline lookup yields CDR1 MNHEY and CDR2 SVGAGI. The CDR3 loop is CASRDRANQPQHF. CDR3 bases: TGTGCCAGCAGGGACAGGGCTAATCAGCCCCAGCATTTT.

This clone was detected only a few times. This chain connects TRBV9 to TRBJ1-1; D uncertain. V was trimmed by 0 bases and J by 6 bases, leaving 15 bases between them. This CDR3 is 15 amino acids long. The germline V gene encodes CDR1 SGDLS and CDR2 YYNGEE. The DNA for the CDR3 is TGTGCCAGCAGCGTAGGTTCGCAGGCCGGGGCTGAAGCTTTCTTT. Protein sequence: CASSVGSQAGAEAFF.

This chain links TRBV4-1 with TRBJ1-5; 7 bases align to TRBD1. CDR3 size: 17 residues. Germline loops: CDR1 MGHRA, CDR2 YSYEKL. The V and J ends lost 0 bases and 2 bases, in that order; junction bases with no gene match: 7. The CDR3 loop is CASSQETGVAGNQPQHF. CDR3 DNA: TGCGCCAGCAGCCAAGAAACAGGGGTAGCGGGCAATCAGCCCCAGCATTTT.

Concerning this clone: This same CDR3 is encoded by further DNA sequences in the sample. The chain combines TRBV5-8 with TRBJ1-5; no reliable D call. Germline V CDR1 and CDR2: SGHTS, YDEGEE. This CDR3 spans 13 amino acids. Between the trimmed V and J ends, which lost 2 bases and 5 bases, there was a span of 8 bases. The DNA for the CDR3 is TGTGCCAGCAGCTTATTGGGCGATCAGCCCCAGCATTTT. Protein sequence: CASSLLGDQPQHF.

This clone was observed once. V usage is TRBV27 and J usage is TRBJ1-1, with 8 bases that match TRBD1. The trim removed 6 bases at V and 1 base at J, leaving 10 bases unmatched. Germline V gives CDR1 MNHEY, CDR2 SMNVEV (reference sequence). This CDR3 spans 16 amino acids. The chain's CDR3 is CASSPGTGRGNTEAFF. The CDR3 DNA sequence: TGTGCCAGCAGCCCCGGGACAGGACGGGGGAACACTGAAGCTTTCTTT.

The genes are TRBV19 and TRBJ1-5; D perhaps matches TRBD1 (6 bases). Trimming shortened V by 1 base and J by 1 base, and 26 bases separated the two germline ends. CDR1 is LNHDA and CDR2 is SQIVND in the germline V gene (reference sequence). The CDR3 has 21 amino acids. The CDR3 loop reads CASSIAPGTRAAGMSNQPQHF. The CDR3 DNA reads as TGTGCCAGTAGTATAGCCCCCGGGACAAGGGCCGCCGGGATGAGCAATCAGCCCCAGCATTTT.

The rearrangement uses TRBV18 and TRBJ2-7, with D maybe TRBD1 (6 bases). Germline V gene data show CDR1 as KGHSH and CDR2 as LQKENI. Trimming stripped 6 bases from V and 1 base from J, with 10 bases between. The CDR3 loop spans 13 amino acids. CDR3 sequence reads: CASSKGDSYEQYF. The CDR3 region has the DNA TGTGCCAGCTCGAAGGGGGATTCCTACGAGCAGTACTTC. The full variable domain, with the rest looked up from reference TRBV18 and TRBJ2-7, is NAGVMQNPRHLVRRRGQEARLRCSPMKGHSHVYWYRQLPEEGLKFMVYLQKENIIDESGMPKERFSAEFPKEGPSILRIQQVVRGDSAAYFCASSKGDSYEQYFGPGTRLTVT.